The next 2 T cell receptor beta chains were all read from a single sample in a study of Graves' ophthalmopathy and Graves' hyperthyroidism. Amplification of TCR beta CDR3 regions used RNA transcripts. First-round RT-PCR employed HTBI primers, with a second-round multiplex PCR after it. TCRdb called the multiplex PCR reads again in MiXCR, with one record for every CDR3 protein. The sample includes about 620,000 distinct CDR3 sequences, 20% to 25% seen only once; the top ten take roughly 7.4%. Sequenced: peripheral blood. These receptors came from a woman aged 18-29 years with stable Graves' hyperthyroidism. Some clones in this sample may be carry-over from other donors' samples.

This clonotype appeared many times. The chain joins TRBV12-3 or TRBV12-4 to TRBJ1-6; TRBD1 matches 11 bases. V trimming: 6 bases; J trimming: 9 bases; junction bases outside the gene matches: 4. The CDR3 is 14 amino acids. The CDR3 loop reads CASRGDRGTSPLHF. The CDR3 DNA sequence: TGTGCCAGCAGGGGGGACAGGGGGACTTCACCCCTCCACTTT.

This clonotype was detected many times. This sequence joins TRBV6-1 and TRBJ1-5; TRBD1 aligns across 7 bases. Germline V gene lookup returns CDR1 MNHNS and CDR2 SASEGT. The CDR3 runs to 16 residues. V gave up 3 bases and J gave up 0 bases; unmatched junction bases: 5. The DNA of the CDR3 is TGTGCCAGCAGTGAGAGGGGGCATTTTAGCAATCAGCCCCAGCATTTT. Its translation: CASSERGHFSNQPQHF.